A selection of T cell receptor beta chains follows, all from one sample in a study of cytomegalovirus exposure and HLA in healthy donors. The data were produced by immunoSEQ multiplex PCR, yet TCRdb's version contains in-frame clones alone and is incomplete. The top ten hold 1.3% of the sample, which has about 150,000 clones, roughly 79% seen once. Sequencing input: PBMCs. Receptors were obtained from a woman in her forties in good health and CMV-seronegative. Both conserved end residues are part of each CDR3. Each record gives: D gene, V gene, J gene, clone size, CDR3 protein, CDR3 DNA. D genes are given only for firm matches. Size is omitted from some rows. Given values are once, few, many or a class for expanded clones.

d_call: -
v_call: TRBV21-1
j_call: TRBJ1-2
clone_size: -
cdr3_aa: CASSTPRTSSGYTF
cdr3_nt: TGTGCCAGCAGCACCCCTCGTACTTCTAGCGGCTACACCTTC

d_call: -
v_call: TRBV18
j_call: TRBJ2-7
clone_size: -
cdr3_aa: CASSEGAYEQYF
cdr3_nt: TGTGCCAGCTCGGAAGGGGCCTACGAGCAGTACTTC

d_call: TRBD1
v_call: TRBV6-5
j_call: TRBJ1-4
clone_size: -
cdr3_aa: CASSLQTGRGEKLFF
cdr3_nt: TGTGCCAGCAGCTTACAGACAGGGAGAGGTGAAAAACTGTTTTTT

d_call: TRBD1
v_call: TRBV28
j_call: TRBJ1-1
clone_size: -
cdr3_aa: CASLTPGTGAEEAFF
cdr3_nt: TGTGCCAGTCTGACCCCGGGGACAGGGGCGGAAGAAGCTTTCTTT

d_call: -
v_call: TRBV6-5
j_call: TRBJ2-7
clone_size: -
cdr3_aa: CASSYKANGYEQYF
cdr3_nt: TGTGCCAGCAGTTACAAGGCCAACGGGTACGAGCAGTACTTC

d_call: TRBD1
v_call: TRBV28
j_call: TRBJ1-5
clone_size: -
cdr3_aa: CASSFGQGARNQPQHF
cdr3_nt: TGTGCCAGCAGTTTCGGACAGGGGGCAAGAAATCAGCCCCAGCATTTT

d_call: -
v_call: TRBV28
j_call: TRBJ1-2
clone_size: -
cdr3_aa: CASSFRDYGYTF
cdr3_nt: TGTGCCAGCAGTTTCCGTGACTATGGCTACACCTTC

d_call: TRBD1
v_call: TRBV7-9
j_call: TRBJ1-1
clone_size: -
cdr3_aa: CASSSVGQGTEAFF
cdr3_nt: TGTGCCAGCAGCTCAGTAGGACAGGGCACTGAAGCTTTCTTT

d_call: -
v_call: TRBV7-9
j_call: TRBJ2-5
clone_size: few
cdr3_aa: CASSHPPGHISETQYF
cdr3_nt: TGTGCCAGCAGCCATCCGCCGGGACATATATCGGAGACCCAGTACTTC

d_call: -
v_call: TRBV9
j_call: TRBJ1-5
clone_size: -
cdr3_aa: CASSVGQGWPQHF
cdr3_nt: TGTGCCAGCAGCGTAGGTCAGGGGTGGCCCCAGCATTTT

d_call: TRBD2
v_call: TRBV19
j_call: TRBJ2-7
clone_size: few
cdr3_aa: CASSQSGGSYEQYF
cdr3_nt: TGTGCCAGTAGTCAGTCGGGAGGCTCCTACGAGCAGTACTTC

d_call: -
v_call: TRBV5-1
j_call: TRBJ1-1
clone_size: -
cdr3_aa: CASSSSSGRAEAFF
cdr3_nt: TGCGCCAGCAGCTCGTCAAGTGGGAGGGCTGAAGCTTTCTTT

d_call: TRBD1
v_call: TRBV27
j_call: TRBJ2-6
clone_size: -
cdr3_aa: CASSLATGVGSGANVLTF
cdr3_nt: TGTGCCAGCAGTTTAGCGACAGGGGTGGGGTCTGGGGCCAACGTCCTGACTTTC

d_call: -
v_call: TRBV14
j_call: TRBJ2-5
clone_size: -
cdr3_aa: CASSPTLATQYF
cdr3_nt: TGTGCCAGCAGCCCGACCTTAGCCACCCAGTACTTC

d_call: -
v_call: TRBV19
j_call: TRBJ2-3
clone_size: -
cdr3_aa: CASSKTPSTDTQYF
cdr3_nt: TGTGCCAGTAGTAAAACTCCCAGCACAGATACGCAGTATTTT

d_call: -
v_call: TRBV5-4
j_call: TRBJ2-1
clone_size: -
cdr3_aa: CASSYGSDEQFF
cdr3_nt: TGTGCCAGCAGCTACGGAAGCGATGAGCAGTTCTTC

d_call: -
v_call: TRBV4-3
j_call: TRBJ1-5
clone_size: -
cdr3_aa: CASSPQQGGNQPQHF
cdr3_nt: TGCGCCAGCAGCCCCCAACAGGGTGGCAATCAGCCCCAGCATTTT